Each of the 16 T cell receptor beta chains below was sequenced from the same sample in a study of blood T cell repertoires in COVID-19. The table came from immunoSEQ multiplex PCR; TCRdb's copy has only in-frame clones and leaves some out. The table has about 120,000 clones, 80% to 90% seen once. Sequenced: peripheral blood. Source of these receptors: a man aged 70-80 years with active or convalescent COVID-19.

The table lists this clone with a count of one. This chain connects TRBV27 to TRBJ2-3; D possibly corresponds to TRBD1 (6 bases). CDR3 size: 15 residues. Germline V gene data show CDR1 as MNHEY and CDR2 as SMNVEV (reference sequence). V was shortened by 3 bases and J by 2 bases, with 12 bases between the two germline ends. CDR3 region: CASSFGAGDTDTQYF. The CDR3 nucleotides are TGTGCCAGCAGTTTTGGGGCAGGGGACACAGATACGCAGTATTTT.

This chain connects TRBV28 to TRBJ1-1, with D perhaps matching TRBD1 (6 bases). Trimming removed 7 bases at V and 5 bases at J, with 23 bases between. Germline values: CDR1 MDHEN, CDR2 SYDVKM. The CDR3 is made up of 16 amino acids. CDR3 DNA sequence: TGTGCCAGCACCGACAGGCGGGGGGGGGCTCGGACTGAAGCTTTCTTT. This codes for CASTDRRGGARTEAFF.

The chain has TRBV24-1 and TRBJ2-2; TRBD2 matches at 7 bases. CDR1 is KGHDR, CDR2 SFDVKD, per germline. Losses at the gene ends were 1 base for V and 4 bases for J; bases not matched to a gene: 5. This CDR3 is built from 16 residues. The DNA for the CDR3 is TGTGCCACCAGTGATTTTCGGGGGAGGGCCACCGGGGAGCTGTTTTTT. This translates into CATSDFRGRATGELFF.

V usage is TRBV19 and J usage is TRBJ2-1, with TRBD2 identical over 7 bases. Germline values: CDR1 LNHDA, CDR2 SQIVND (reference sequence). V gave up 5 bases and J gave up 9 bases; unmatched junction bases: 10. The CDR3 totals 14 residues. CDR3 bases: TGTGCCAGTAGTTCCTGGCGGGAGAGGGGTGAGCAGTTCTTC. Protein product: CASSSWRERGEQFF.

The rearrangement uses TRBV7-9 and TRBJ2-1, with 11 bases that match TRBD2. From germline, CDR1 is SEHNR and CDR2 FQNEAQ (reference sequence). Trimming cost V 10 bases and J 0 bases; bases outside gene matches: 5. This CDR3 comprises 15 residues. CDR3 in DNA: TGTGCCACCCCGGGACTAGCGGACTCCTACAATGAGCAGTTCTTC. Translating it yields CATPGLADSYNEQFF.

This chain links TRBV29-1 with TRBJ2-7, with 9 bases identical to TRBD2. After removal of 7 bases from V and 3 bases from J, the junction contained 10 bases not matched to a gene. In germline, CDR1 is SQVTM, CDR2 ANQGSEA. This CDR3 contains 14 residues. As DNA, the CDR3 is TGCAGCGCGATGGATAGCGGGAGAGGCTACGAGCAGTACTTC. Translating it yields CSAMDSGRGYEQYF.

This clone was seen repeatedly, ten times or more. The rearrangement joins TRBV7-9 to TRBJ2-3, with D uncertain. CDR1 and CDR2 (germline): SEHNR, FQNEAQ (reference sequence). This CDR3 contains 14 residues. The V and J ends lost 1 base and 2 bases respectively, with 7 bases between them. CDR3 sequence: CASSLDSDTDTQYF. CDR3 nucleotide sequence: TGTGCCAGCAGCTTAGATTCAGACACAGATACGCAGTATTTT.

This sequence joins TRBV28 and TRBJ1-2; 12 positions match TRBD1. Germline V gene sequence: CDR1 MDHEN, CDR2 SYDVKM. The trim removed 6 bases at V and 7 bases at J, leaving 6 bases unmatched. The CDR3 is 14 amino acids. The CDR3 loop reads CASRLGQGAGGYTF. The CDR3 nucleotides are TGTGCCAGCAGGCTGGGACAGGGGGCGGGTGGCTACACCTTC.

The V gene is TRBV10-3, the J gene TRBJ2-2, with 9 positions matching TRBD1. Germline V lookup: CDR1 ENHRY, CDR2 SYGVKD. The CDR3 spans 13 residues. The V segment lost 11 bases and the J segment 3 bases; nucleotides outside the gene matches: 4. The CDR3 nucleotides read TGTGCCCAGAGGACAGGGGACACCGGGGAGCTGTTTTTT. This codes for CAQRTGDTGELFF.

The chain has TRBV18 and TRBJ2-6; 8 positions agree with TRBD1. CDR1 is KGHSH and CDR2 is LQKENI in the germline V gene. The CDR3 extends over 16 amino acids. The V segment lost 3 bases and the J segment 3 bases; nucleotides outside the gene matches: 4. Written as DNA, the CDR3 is TGTGCCAGCTCACCTACGACAGGGGTTGGGGCCAACGTCCTGACTTTC. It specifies CASSPTTGVGANVLTF.

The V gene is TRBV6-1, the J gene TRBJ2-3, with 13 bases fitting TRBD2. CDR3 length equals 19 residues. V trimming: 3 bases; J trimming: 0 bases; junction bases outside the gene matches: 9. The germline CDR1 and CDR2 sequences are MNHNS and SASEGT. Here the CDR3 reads CASSDPWTSGRGSTDTQYF. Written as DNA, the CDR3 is TGTGCCAGCAGTGATCCCTGGACTAGCGGGAGAGGGAGCACAGATACGCAGTATTTT.

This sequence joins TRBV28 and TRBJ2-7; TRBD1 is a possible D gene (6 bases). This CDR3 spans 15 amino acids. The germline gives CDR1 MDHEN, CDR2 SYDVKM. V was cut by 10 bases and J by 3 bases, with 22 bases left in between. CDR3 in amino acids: CATAKLGQLRYEQYF. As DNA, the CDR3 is TGTGCCACCGCGAAACTCGGACAGCTACGCTACGAGCAGTACTTC.

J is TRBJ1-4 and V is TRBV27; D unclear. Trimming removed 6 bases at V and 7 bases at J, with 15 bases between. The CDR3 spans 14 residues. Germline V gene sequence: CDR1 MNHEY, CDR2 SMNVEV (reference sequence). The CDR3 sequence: CASSPGRAGEKLFF. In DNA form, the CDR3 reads TGTGCCAGCAGCCCTGGGAGGGCTGGTGAAAAACTGTTTTTT.

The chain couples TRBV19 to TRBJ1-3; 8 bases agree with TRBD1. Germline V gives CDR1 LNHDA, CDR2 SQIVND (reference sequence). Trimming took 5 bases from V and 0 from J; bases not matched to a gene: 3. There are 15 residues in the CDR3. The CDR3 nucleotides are TGTGCCAGTAGTCGAGACAGGGGCTCTGGAAACACCATATATTTT. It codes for CASSRDRGSGNTIYF.

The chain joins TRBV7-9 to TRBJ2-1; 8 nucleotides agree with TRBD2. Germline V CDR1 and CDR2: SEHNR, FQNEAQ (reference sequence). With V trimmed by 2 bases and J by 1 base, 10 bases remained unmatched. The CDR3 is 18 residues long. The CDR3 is CASSLRLASGSSYNEQFF. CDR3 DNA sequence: TGTGCCAGCAGCTTACGACTCGCTAGCGGGTCTTCCTACAATGAGCAGTTCTTC.

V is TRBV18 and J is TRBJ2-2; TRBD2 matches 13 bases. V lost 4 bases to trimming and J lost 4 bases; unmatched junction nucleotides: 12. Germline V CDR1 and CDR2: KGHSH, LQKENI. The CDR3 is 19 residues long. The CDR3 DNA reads TGTGCCAGCTCACGTCGGACTAGCGGGAGAATGTGGGGCACCGGGGAGCTGTTTTTT. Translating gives CASSRRTSGRMWGTGELFF.